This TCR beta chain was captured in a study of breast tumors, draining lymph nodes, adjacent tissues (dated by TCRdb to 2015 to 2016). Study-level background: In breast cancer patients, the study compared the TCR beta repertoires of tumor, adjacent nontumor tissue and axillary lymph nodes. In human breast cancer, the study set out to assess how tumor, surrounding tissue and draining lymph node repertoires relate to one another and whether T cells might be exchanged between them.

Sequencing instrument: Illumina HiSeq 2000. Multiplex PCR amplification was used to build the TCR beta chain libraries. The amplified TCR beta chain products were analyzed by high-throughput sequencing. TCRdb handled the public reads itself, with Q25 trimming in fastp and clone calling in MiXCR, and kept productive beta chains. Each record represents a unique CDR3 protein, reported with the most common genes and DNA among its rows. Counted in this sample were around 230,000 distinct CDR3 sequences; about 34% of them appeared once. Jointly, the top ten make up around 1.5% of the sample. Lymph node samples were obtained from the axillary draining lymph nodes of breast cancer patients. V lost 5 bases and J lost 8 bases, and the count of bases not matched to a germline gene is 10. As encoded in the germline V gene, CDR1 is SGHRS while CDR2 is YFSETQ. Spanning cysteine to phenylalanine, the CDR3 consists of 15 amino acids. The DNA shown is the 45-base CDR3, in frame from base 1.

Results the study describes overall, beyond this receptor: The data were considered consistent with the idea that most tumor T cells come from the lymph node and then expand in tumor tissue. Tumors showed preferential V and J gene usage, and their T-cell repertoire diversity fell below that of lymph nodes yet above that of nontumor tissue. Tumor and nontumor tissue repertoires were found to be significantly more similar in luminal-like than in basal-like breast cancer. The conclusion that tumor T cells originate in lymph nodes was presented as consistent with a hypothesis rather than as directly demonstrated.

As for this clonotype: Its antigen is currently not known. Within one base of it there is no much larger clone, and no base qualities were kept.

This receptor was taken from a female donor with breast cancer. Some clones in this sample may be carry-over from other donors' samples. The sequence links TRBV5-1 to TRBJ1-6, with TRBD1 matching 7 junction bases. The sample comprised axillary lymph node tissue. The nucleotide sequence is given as TGCGCCAGCAGTTTTTACCGGGACAGATATTCACCCCTCCACTTT. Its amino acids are CASSFYRDRYSPLHF.